The 25 T cell receptor beta chains below were found in one sample sequenced in a study of T cell repertoires in cytomegalovirus infection. TCRdb recomputed calls from the reads with MiXCR, one row per CDR3 protein. The table records 150,000 to 200,000 distinct CDR3 sequences, approximately 18% of them present only once. Sequenced input: CD8+ T cells from PBMCs. All receptors derive from a human donor in good health (CMV status not recorded). Some clones in this sample may be carry-over from other donors' samples.

This chain uses TRBV29-1 with TRBJ2-7; D might be TRBD1 (6 bases). Trimming stripped 0 bases from V and 3 bases from J, with 6 bases between. CDR1 and CDR2 from the germline V gene are SQVTM and ANQGSEA. This CDR3 comprises 12 residues. CDR3 DNA: TGCAGCGTTGAAGACAGGGGCTACGAGCAGTACTTC. Residues: CSVEDRGYEQYF.

This chain links TRBV11-2 with TRBJ1-1; D not resolved. The V and J ends lost 6 bases and 5 bases respectively, with 10 bases between them. CDR1 is SGHAT and CDR2 is FQNNGV in the germline V gene. The CDR3 contains 12 residues. The CDR3 bases are TGTGCCAGCAGTACGGGCCCAACTGAAGCTTTCTTT. Its translation is CASSTGPTEAFF.

V and J are TRBV7-6 and TRBJ2-5; 8 nucleotides line up with TRBD2. Germline V gene lookup returns CDR1 SGHVS and CDR2 FNYEAQ. V trimming: 5 bases; J trimming: 6 bases; junction bases outside the gene matches: 14. The CDR3 is 16 amino acids. CDR3 DNA: TGTGCCAGCAGCCACCGGGGGGGGCCTACGGTAAAGACCCAGTACTTC. Protein product: CASSHRGGPTVKTQYF.

The sample holds one count of this clonotype. The CDR3 is CASSQERDRSSYEQYF. The CDR3 DNA reads as TGCGCCAGCAGCCAGGAAAGGGACAGGAGCTCCTACGAGCAGTACTTC. The chain links TRBV4-1 to TRBJ2-7, with 8 bases lining up with TRBD1. Germline V gene lookup returns CDR1 MGHRA and CDR2 YSYEKL. CDR3 length: 16 residues. The V segment lost 3 bases and the J segment 0 bases; nucleotides outside the gene matches: 7.

This clonotype has only a few counts. The chain uses TRBV6-2 or TRBV6-3 and TRBJ2-1; D possibly corresponds to TRBD2 (6 bases). V was shortened by 4 bases and J by 0 bases, with 13 bases between the two germline ends. The CDR3 length is 16 residues. The V gene's germline CDR1 is MNHEY and CDR2 SVGEGT. In DNA form, the CDR3 reads TGTGCCAGCAGTTTGAGGTTAGCGGACTCCTACAATGAGCAGTTCTTC. Translating it yields CASSLRLADSYNEQFF.

This clonotype was counted once. The chain combines TRBV9 with TRBJ1-1; the match to TRBD1 covers 10 bases. CDR3 length: 15 residues. Losses at the gene ends were 3 bases for V and 4 bases for J; bases not matched to a gene: 6. Germline CDR1 and CDR2: SGDLS and YYNGEE. CDR3 loop: CASSDDRGHGTEAFF. The DNA for the CDR3 is TGTGCCAGCAGCGACGACAGGGGGCACGGCACTGAAGCTTTCTTT.

The rearrangement joins TRBV6-2 or TRBV6-3 to TRBJ2-7; 9 bases match TRBD1. Germline CDR1 is MNHEY and CDR2 is SVGEGT. V gave up 6 bases and J gave up 4 bases; unmatched junction bases: 7. This CDR3 contains 14 residues. The CDR3 reads CASSLTGGIYEQYF. The CDR3 DNA sequence: TGTGCCAGCAGCCTGACAGGGGGAATATACGAGCAGTACTTC.

The chain carries TRBV6-1 and TRBJ2-1; 16 nucleotides align to TRBD2. V shed 2 bases and J 6 bases; nucleotides not matched to a gene: 4. This CDR3 region has 17 residues. CDR1 is MNHNS and CDR2 is SASEGT in the germline V gene. The CDR3 here is CASSERGTSGGANEQFF. CDR3 bases: TGTGCCAGCAGTGAAAGGGGGACTAGCGGGGGGGCCAATGAGCAGTTCTTC.

This clonotype was counted a few times. The rearrangement joins TRBV7-6 to TRBJ1-2; TRBD1 is a possible D gene (6 bases). The CDR3 runs to 16 residues. CDR1 and CDR2 (germline): SGHVS, FNYEAQ. The germline V and J ends were trimmed by 4 bases and 0 bases, with 15 bases remaining between them. In DNA, the CDR3 is TGTGCCAGCAGCTCTAGGACAGATATTTCTAACTATGGCTACACCTTC. This translates into CASSSRTDISNYGYTF.

This clonotype appeared a few times. The chain couples TRBV9 to TRBJ2-1; D not certain. Germline values: CDR1 SGDLS, CDR2 YYNGEE. The V and J ends lost 4 bases and 4 bases respectively, with 15 bases between them. The CDR3 length is 15 residues. CDR3 nucleotide sequence: TGTGCCAGCAGCTTAACCTGGACGGAATACAATGAGCAGTTCTTC. It specifies CASSLTWTEYNEQFF. Using reference TRBV9 and TRBJ2-1 for the parts outside the CDR3, the full variable domain is DSGVTQTPKHLITATGQRVTLRCSPRSGDLSVYWYQQSLDQGLQFLIQYYNGEERAKGNILERFSAQQFPDLHSELNLSSLELGDSALYFCASSLTWTEYNEQFFGPGTRLTVL.

The table lists this clonotype with a few counts. V is TRBV3-1 and J is TRBJ2-3; the D gene is possibly TRBD1 (5 bases). Germline values: CDR1 LGHDT, CDR2 YNNKEL (reference sequence). CDR3 length equals 15 residues. The V and J ends lost 1 base and 2 bases respectively, with 10 bases between them. The CDR3 loop reads CASSQGNRPTDTQYF. The CDR3 nucleotides read TGTGCCAGCAGCCAAGGAAACAGGCCCACAGATACGCAGTATTTT.

A few counts support this clonotype. The chain links TRBV6-2 or TRBV6-3 to TRBJ2-7; the match to TRBD1 covers 9 bases. This CDR3 has 15 amino acids. J lost 8 bases, V lost 4 bases, and 12 bases had no gene match. Germline-derived CDR1 and CDR2 are MNHEY and SVGEGT. CDR3 DNA sequence: TGTGCCAGCAGTTCAGACAGGGGGTATGCCAACCAGCAGTACTTC. Its protein is CASSSDRGYANQQYF.

V is TRBV7-8 and J is TRBJ2-2; 9 nucleotides match TRBD2. The germline CDR1 and CDR2 sequences are SGHVS and FQNEAQ. V lost 9 bases and J lost 1; bases outside the gene matches: 6. The CDR3 is 15 residues long. The chain's CDR3 is CASFWRGGNTGELFF. CDR3 in DNA: TGTGCCAGTTTCTGGCGGGGGGGGAACACCGGGGAGCTGTTTTTT.

The rearrangement links TRBV6-5 to TRBJ2-1, with a weak D call TRBD1 (7 bases). The V and J ends lost 0 bases and 4 bases respectively, with 16 bases between them. The CDR3 is 17 amino acids. Germline CDR1 and CDR2: MNHEY and SVGAGI. The CDR3 DNA sequence: TGTGCCAGCAGTTACTCGGGTACTCCAGGGGGGTACAATGAGCAGTTCTTC. Translated: CASSYSGTPGGYNEQFF.

A word on this clonotype: Its ends do not fully match the called genes, so a read error is possible. The V gene is TRBV7-6, the J gene TRBJ1-6; possibly TRBD1 for D (5 bases). The CDR3 loop spans 15 amino acids. Germline lookup yields CDR1 SGHVS and CDR2 FNYEAQ. CDR3 DNA: TGTGCCGGCAGCTCGGAGGCATGGGGCCTTTCACCCCTCCACTTT. Protein product: CAGSSEAWGLSPLHF.

The rearrangement uses TRBV7-2 and TRBJ2-3, with D unresolved. This CDR3 spans 16 amino acids. The germline V and J ends were trimmed by 3 bases and 0 bases, with 13 bases remaining between them. Per the germline V gene, CDR1 is SGHTA and CDR2 is FQGNSA. CDR3 coding DNA: TGTGCCAGCAGCTTTGGTGCTTTGCGGAGCACAGATACGCAGTATTTT. Translating gives CASSFGALRSTDTQYF.

This chain connects TRBV4-1 to TRBJ2-7; TRBD1 matches at 7 bases. V lost 2 bases to trimming and J lost 4 bases; unmatched junction nucleotides: 29. Germline V gene lookup returns CDR1 MGHRA and CDR2 YSYEKL. The CDR3 length is 22 residues. CDR3: CASSQKMGTNRGVRLGLYEQYF. DNA for the CDR3: TGCGCCAGCAGCCAAAAAATGGGAACGAACAGGGGAGTGAGGTTAGGATTATACGAGCAGTACTTC.

V gene TRBV25-1 combines with J gene TRBJ1-1, with D perhaps TRBD1 (6 bases). The CDR3 covers 14 residues. CDR1 is MGHDK and CDR2 is SYGVNS in the germline V gene. With 1 base removed from V and 6 bases from J, the gap between germline ends came to 12 bases. Here the CDR3 DNA reads TGTGCCAGCAGTGAATGGGGGGCGTACGCTGAAGCTTTCTTT. Translating gives CASSEWGAYAEAFF.

This clonotype was seen only a few times. This CDR3 reads CASSYARGNTGELFF. The CDR3 DNA is TGTGCCAGCAGTTACGCTCGGGGAAACACCGGGGAGCTGTTTTTT. The chain joins TRBV6-2 or TRBV6-3 to TRBJ2-2, with TRBD2 as a possible D gene (5 bases). CDR1 is MNHEY, CDR2 SVGEGT, per germline. Trimming stripped 2 bases from V and 2 bases from J, with 9 bases between. The CDR3 loop spans 15 amino acids.

Only a few counts were recorded for this clonotype. This rearrangement joins TRBV7-2 to TRBJ1-1; D is perhaps TRBD1 (6 bases). Trimming stripped 0 bases from V and 4 bases from J, with 21 bases between. CDR1 is SGHTA, CDR2 FQGNSA, per germline. This CDR3 is built from 18 residues. CDR3 nucleotides: TGTGCCAGCAGCTTAGCGTTTGGACAGAGGCCGGAGCGCACTGAAGCTTTCTTT. Translation gives CASSLAFGQRPERTEAFF.

The V and J genes are TRBV6-5 and TRBJ1-2; D gene ambiguous. The V gene lost 5 bases and the J gene lost 4 bases, with 5 bases spanning the gap. CDR1 MNHEY and CDR2 SVGAGI come from the germline V gene. This CDR3 spans 11 amino acids. This CDR3 is CASSTIYGYTF. The CDR3 bases are TGTGCCAGCAGTACTATCTATGGCTACACCTTC.

The chain employs TRBV6-5 and TRBJ1-2, with TRBD1 as a possible D gene (6 bases). The CDR3 loop spans 14 amino acids. Trimming removed 10 bases from V and 4 bases from J, with 19 bases in between. Germline CDR1 MNHEY, CDR2 SVGAGI. CDR3 sequence: CATGLRGNSYGYTF. The DNA for the CDR3 is TGTGCCACCGGTCTGAGGGGGAATAGCTATGGCTACACCTTC.

This clonotype was counted between two and nine times. This rearrangement joins TRBV5-5 to TRBJ2-7; perhaps TRBD2 as D (5 bases). V was cut by 6 bases and J by 2 bases, with 15 bases left in between. Per germline, CDR1 SGHKS and CDR2 YYEKEE (reference sequence). The CDR3 length is 14 residues. The CDR3 reads CASTPPDSAYEQYF. DNA for the CDR3: TGTGCCAGCACCCCCCCGGACTCCGCCTACGAGCAGTACTTC.

This chain joins TRBV20-1 and TRBJ1-5, with 10 bases fitting TRBD1. In germline, CDR1 is DFQATT, CDR2 SNEGSKA (reference sequence). V trimming: 0 bases; J trimming: 7 bases; junction bases outside the gene matches: 9. The CDR3 is made up of 16 amino acids. The CDR3 here is CSARDVDRGLGQPQHF. The CDR3 bases are TGCAGTGCTAGAGATGTCGACAGGGGGCTTGGACAGCCCCAGCATTTT.

The gene calls are TRBV12-3 or TRBV12-4 and TRBJ2-7, with D perhaps matching TRBD1 or TRBD2 (5 bases each). This CDR3 is built from 17 residues. The V end lost 4 bases, the J end lost 3 bases, and 22 bases lay between the germline ends. CDR3 protein: CASSSATWGRESYEQYF. CDR3 nucleotide sequence: TGTGCCAGCAGTTCCGCTACCTGGGGACGCGAAAGCTACGAGCAGTACTTC.